This T cell receptor beta chain appears in the sequencing data of a study of post-analysis software for immune sequencing data. Study results and limitations: Elevated frequency relative to controls characterized several TRBV segments in patients, TRBV5-6, TRBV5-1 and TRBV20-1 among them.

cDNA libraries for TCR beta contained unique molecular identifiers. TCRdb re-called the PCR reads through MiXCR, storing one row per CDR3 protein. The sample consists of almost 700,000 distinct CDR3 sequences, over 45% of them appearing once. Details on this clonotype: What it recognizes is unknown.

The CDR3 has 17 residues. The trim removed 5 bases at V and 6 bases at J, leaving 11 bases unmatched. From germline, CDR1 is SGHAT and CDR2 FQNNGV. The sample comprised blood. This TCR was recovered from a girl aged 2 to 9 with multiple sclerosis. V is TRBV11-2 and J is TRBJ2-1, with 12 bases that match TRBD2. The CDR3 loop is CASSISWGTSGLNEQFF. For the CDR3, the DNA is TGTGCCAGCAGCATCAGCTGGGGGACTAGCGGGCTCAATGAGCAGTTCTTC.